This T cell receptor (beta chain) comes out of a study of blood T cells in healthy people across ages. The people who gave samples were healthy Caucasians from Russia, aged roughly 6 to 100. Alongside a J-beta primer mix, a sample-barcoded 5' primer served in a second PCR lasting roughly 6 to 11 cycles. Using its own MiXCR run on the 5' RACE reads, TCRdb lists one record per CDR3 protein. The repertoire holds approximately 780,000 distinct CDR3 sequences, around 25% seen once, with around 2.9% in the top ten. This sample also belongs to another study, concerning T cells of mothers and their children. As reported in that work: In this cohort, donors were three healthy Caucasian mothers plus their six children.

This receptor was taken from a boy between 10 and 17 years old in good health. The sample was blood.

CDR3 residues: CSVERGTSTDTQYF. The CDR3 bases are TGCAGCGTTGAACGAGGGACTAGCACAGATACGCAGTATTTT. The V and J genes are TRBV29-1 and TRBJ2-3, with D possibly being TRBD2 (6 bases). The V gene lost 2 bases and the J gene lost 0 bases, with 9 bases spanning the gap. The length of the CDR3 is 14 residues. Germline loops: CDR1 SQVTM, CDR2 ANQGSEA.